The clone carrying this T cell receptor (beta chain) was detected a few times. Its antigen remains unidentified. This sample was included in a study of T-cell memory formation after mild COVID-19. Whole-study context: The study found TCR clusters largely donor specific.

Germline CDR1 is LNHNV and CDR2 is YYDKDF (reference sequence). Between the trimmed V and J ends, which lost 3 bases and 2 bases, there was a span of 11 bases. The length of the CDR3 is 15 residues. TCRdb re-called the 5' RACE reads with MiXCR, one entry per CDR3 protein. The sample shows about 160,000 distinct CDR3 sequences, around a third of them seen only once. Whole-study findings and limits: Later expanders leaned toward CD4+, whereas clones contracting from day 15 to 85 were balanced CD4/CD8. Contracting CD4+ clones were located mainly in CM and EM, and CD8+ clones in EMRA.

The specimen was PBMCs or a T cell subset sorted from them (not recorded which). The V gene is TRBV15, the J gene TRBJ1-5; weak D call: TRBD1 (6 bases). This clonotype was sampled from an adult woman who had mild COVID-19 (a few samples of this study predate the infection). Cell type and time point are not known. CDR3 in amino acids: CATSSGAGGNQPQHF. The CDR3 region has the DNA TGTGCCACCAGCAGTGGAGCAGGGGGCAATCAGCCCCAGCATTTT.